The next 27 T cell receptor beta chains were all read from a single sample in a study of cytomegalovirus exposure and HLA in healthy donors. PCR involved 60 Vbeta and 13 Jbeta primers. Some clones are missing from TCRdb's copy, which holds only in-frame ones; the method was immunoSEQ multiplex PCR. The profile shows 120,000 to 150,000 clones, 80% of them singletons. The specimen sequenced was PBMCs. The receptors here all came from a male donor in good health and CMV-seronegative.

The J gene is TRBJ1-5, the V gene TRBV11-2; 8 bases agree with TRBD1. Trimming at V came to 3 bases and at J to 1 base, leaving 2 bases not matched to a gene. CDR1 is SGHAT and CDR2 is FQNNGV in the germline V gene. This CDR3 is built from 15 residues. The CDR3 nucleotides are TGTGCCAGCAGCTTGACAGGGGTGAGCAATCAGCCCCAGCATTTT. This gives the protein CASSLTGVSNQPQHF.

The V call is TRBV30, the J call TRBJ2-5; 11 bases are a match to TRBD1. Trimming at V came to 5 bases and at J to 5 bases, leaving 10 bases not matched to a gene. The CDR3 totals 15 residues. Per germline, CDR1 GTSNPN and CDR2 SVGIG (reference sequence). The CDR3: CAWRTGTGGGETQYF. For the CDR3, the DNA is TGTGCCTGGCGGACTGGGACAGGGGGTGGTGAGACCCAGTACTTC.

This clone appeared a few times. The chain combines TRBV6-1 with TRBJ1-5, with a tentative D call TRBD1 (5 bases). V lost 8 bases, J lost 3 bases, and 14 bases lay in between. Germline V gene sequence: CDR1 MNHNS, CDR2 SASEGT. The CDR3 totals 14 residues. CDR3 residues: CASRFGGDNQPQHF. CDR3 bases: TGTGCCAGCCGATTTGGGGGGGACAATCAGCCCCAGCATTTT.

The chain employs TRBV6-6 and TRBJ2-7; TRBD1 matches at 9 bases. V lost 11 bases, J lost 3 bases, and 5 bases stayed unmatched. CDR3 length: 12 residues. Germline V CDR1 and CDR2: MNHNY, SVGAGI (reference sequence). The CDR3: CASGTGFYEQYF. DNA of the CDR3: TGTGCCTCCGGGACAGGGTTCTACGAGCAGTACTTC.

The CDR3 loop is CASSFSQGADEKLFF. CDR3 sequence (DNA): TGCGCCAGCAGCTTTTCACAGGGGGCAGATGAAAAACTGTTTTTT. The chain couples TRBV5-1 to TRBJ1-4; 9 positions agree with TRBD1. From germline, CDR1 is SGHRS and CDR2 YFSETQ. The CDR3 runs to 15 residues. J was trimmed by 6 bases and V by 2 bases; bases with no gene match: 5.

The chain carries TRBV7-2 and TRBJ2-5; 10 bases match TRBD2. Per germline, CDR1 SGHTA and CDR2 FQGNSA. The V segment lost 2 bases and the J segment 5 bases; nucleotides outside the gene matches: 8. The CDR3 covers 16 residues. CDR3 region: CASSLTAGGPGETQYF. The CDR3 nucleotides are TGTGCCAGCAGCTTAACAGCGGGGGGGCCGGGGGAGACCCAGTACTTC. The whole variable domain, remainder taken from reference TRBV7-2 and TRBJ2-5, is GAGVSQSPSNKVTEKGKDVELRCDPISGHTALYWYRQSLGQGLEFLIYFQGNSAPDKSGLPSDRFSAERTGGSVSTLTIQRTQQEDSAVYLCASSLTAGGPGETQYFGPGTRLLVL.

This clone was seen only once. V is TRBV6-1 and J is TRBJ1-5; the D is unclear. CDR1 is MNHNS, CDR2 SASEGT, per germline. This CDR3 contains 18 residues. Trimming removed 4 bases at V and 0 bases at J, with 19 bases between. Here the CDR3 reads CASSGAFGTVDSNQPQHF. The CDR3 DNA sequence: TGTGCCAGCAGTGGGGCCTTTGGCACGGTCGATAGCAATCAGCCCCAGCATTTT.

The rearrangement links TRBV28 to TRBJ2-3; D is undetermined. Germline loops: CDR1 MDHEN, CDR2 SYDVKM. Trimming took off 7 bases at V and 0 bases at J, with 11 bases between the two ends. The CDR3 has 14 residues. This CDR3 reads CASTQLASTDTQYF. The CDR3 bases are TGTGCCAGCACCCAACTCGCTAGCACAGATACGCAGTATTTT.

The chain uses TRBV14 and TRBJ1-1, with a possible D match to TRBD1 (6 bases). Looked up from germline, CDR1 is SGHDN and CDR2 is FVKESK. The CDR3 extends over 14 amino acids. The V end was cut by 1 base, the J end by 9 bases, with 15 bases between. CDR3 nucleotide sequence: TGTGCCAGCAGCCAAGGTATCTGGGGGCGAAAAGCTTTCTTT. As protein: CASSQGIWGRKAFF. Complete variable domain (other parts from reference TRBV14 and TRBJ1-1): EAGVTQFPSHSVIEKGQTVTLRCDPISGHDNLYWYRRVMGKEIKFLLHFVKESKQDESGMPNNRFLAERTGGTYSTLKVQPAELEDSGVYFCASSQGIWGRKAFFGQGTRLTVV.

This rearrangement joins TRBV29-1 to TRBJ2-7, with D perhaps matching TRBD2 (6 bases). V lost 6 bases, J lost 2 bases, and 8 bases lay in between. From germline, CDR1 is SQVTM and CDR2 ANQGSEA. The CDR3 sequence is 11 residues long. CDR3 residues: CSVGGTYEQYF. Here the CDR3 DNA reads TGCAGCGTCGGCGGGACCTACGAGCAGTACTTC.

This chain uses TRBV6-5 with TRBJ2-7, with 8 bases fitting TRBD2. Germline CDR1 MNHEY, CDR2 SVGAGI. V lost 5 bases to trimming and J lost 4 bases; unmatched junction nucleotides: 10. The CDR3 loop spans 15 amino acids. The CDR3 here is CASSKEGLVRYEQYF. CDR3 DNA sequence: TGTGCCAGCAGTAAAGAGGGACTAGTAAGGTACGAGCAGTACTTC.

The DNA of the CDR3 is TGTGCCTGGATGCCGGCTAGCTCCTACAATGAGCAGTTCTTC. Residues: CAWMPASSYNEQFF. This chain connects TRBV30 to TRBJ2-1; D gene ambiguous. The V and J ends lost 4 bases and 0 bases respectively, with 10 bases between them. In germline, CDR1 is GTSNPN, CDR2 SVGIG (reference sequence). CDR3 size: 14 residues.

V usage is TRBV14 and J usage is TRBJ1-2; 8 nucleotides match TRBD1. Losses at the gene ends were 4 bases for V and 4 bases for J; bases not matched to a gene: 2. CDR3 size: 13 residues. In germline, CDR1 is SGHDN, CDR2 FVKESK. The CDR3 sequence: CASSPGTGYGYTF. CDR3 nucleotide sequence: TGTGCCAGCAGCCCTGGGACAGGCTATGGCTACACCTTC.

This clone showed up just a few times. The V gene is TRBV7-8, the J gene TRBJ2-3; perhaps TRBD1 as D (6 bases). Trimming took off 6 bases at V and 4 bases at J, with 17 bases between the two ends. Germline CDR1 reads SGHVS; CDR2 reads FQNEAQ. This CDR3 comprises 15 residues. The CDR3 sequence: CASSRYRVGADTQYF. The CDR3, as DNA: TGTGCCAGCAGTCGGTACAGGGTCGGGGCAGATACGCAGTATTTT. Using reference TRBV7-8 and TRBJ2-3 for the parts outside the CDR3, the full variable domain is GAGVSQSPRYKVAKRGQDVALRCDPISGHVSLFWYQQALGQGPEFLTYFQNEAQLDKSGLPSDRFFAERPEGSVSTLKIQRTQQEDSAVYLCASSRYRVGADTQYFGPGTRLTVL.

V usage is TRBV6-6 and J usage is TRBJ1-5; a weak D match, TRBD1 (5 bases). The V end lost 5 bases, the J end lost 5 bases, and 19 bases lay between the germline ends. Germline CDR1 is MNHNY and CDR2 is SVGAGI (reference sequence). CDR3 length: 16 amino acids. CDR3 in amino acids: CASSTVSRGGDQPQHF. Here the CDR3 DNA reads TGTGCCAGCAGTACGGTGTCCCGGGGGGGGGATCAGCCCCAGCATTTT.

The chain has TRBV27 and TRBJ1-4; D is unclear. Germline-derived CDR1 and CDR2 are MNHEY and SMNVEV (reference sequence). The CDR3 has 14 residues. V was cut by 4 bases and J by 7 bases, with 13 bases left in between. The CDR3 nucleotides are TGTGCCAGCAGTTACAGACCTCGTGGTGAAAAACTGTTTTTT. Translation: CASSYRPRGEKLFF.

This chain joins TRBV13 and TRBJ2-7; 7 bases align to TRBD1. Germline trimming cut 3 bases from V and 4 bases from J; bases unmatched to any gene: 9. The length of the CDR3 is 15 residues. Germline CDR1 is PRHDT and CDR2 is FYEKMQ (reference sequence). In DNA form, the CDR3 reads TGTGCCAGCAGCTTGGGAATCAGGGGGAGATACGAGCAGTACTTC. The encoded protein is CASSLGIRGRYEQYF.

The table lists this clone with a count of one. The CDR3 sequence is CASSLGGRGGKAFF. CDR3 bases: TGTGCCAGCAGCTTGGGGGGGCGGGGAGGGAAAGCTTTCTTT. The V gene is TRBV5-6, the J gene TRBJ1-1; D perhaps matches TRBD1 (6 bases). Germline V gene sequence: CDR1 SGHDT, CDR2 YYEEEE. Trimming removed 0 bases from V and 9 bases from J, with 15 bases in between. The CDR3 covers 14 residues.

The chain recombines TRBV30 with TRBJ2-3; 15 bases match TRBD2. This CDR3 comprises 20 residues. Germline V gene sequence: CDR1 GTSNPN, CDR2 SVGIG (reference sequence). After removal of 5 bases from V and 3 bases from J, the junction contained 18 bases not matched to a gene. The chain's CDR3 is CAWDPSPGLAGGTLTDTQYF. CDR3 coding DNA: TGTGCCTGGGACCCATCACCGGGACTAGCGGGGGGAACCCTAACAGATACGCAGTATTTT.

V usage is TRBV5-1 and J usage is TRBJ2-5, with 7 bases matching TRBD2. Germline trimming cut 3 bases from V and 4 bases from J; bases unmatched to any gene: 6. In germline, CDR1 is SGHRS, CDR2 YFSETQ. CDR3 length: 14 residues. The CDR3 reads CASSWSGGRETQYF. The CDR3, as DNA: TGCGCCAGCAGCTGGTCCGGGGGGAGAGAGACCCAGTACTTC.

The chain couples TRBV30 to TRBJ1-4; 8 bases match TRBD1. CDR1 and CDR2 (germline): GTSNPN, SVGIG (reference sequence). Germline trimming cut 2 bases from V and 8 bases from J; bases unmatched to any gene: 4. This CDR3 is 13 amino acids long. The DNA for the CDR3 is TGTGCCTGGAGTATCAGGGACAGGGAAAAACTGTTTTTT. It specifies CAWSIRDREKLFF.

The genes are TRBV10-3 and TRBJ1-2; 10 nucleotides agree with TRBD1. Trimming took 5 bases from V and 5 from J; bases not matched to a gene: 5. Germline V CDR1 and CDR2: ENHRY, SYGVKD. The CDR3 runs to 14 residues. CDR3 sequence (DNA): TGTGCCATCAGTTTGGGACAGGGGACTTATGGCTACACCTTC. Translating gives CAISLGQGTYGYTF.

The V gene is TRBV4-3, the J gene TRBJ2-1; 8 bases align to TRBD2. From germline, CDR1 is LGHNA and CDR2 YSLEER. The CDR3 has 16 residues. V lost 0 bases, J lost 8 bases, and 9 bases stayed unmatched. The CDR3 here is CASSQDRAGALHEQFF. CDR3 in DNA: TGCGCCAGCAGCCAAGATCGAGCGGGGGCTCTCCATGAGCAGTTCTTC.

This clone turned up a few times. This same CDR3 is encoded by further DNA sequences in the sample. This chain uses TRBV19 with TRBJ1-1; D ambiguous. The V gene lost 2 bases and the J gene lost 1 base, with 5 bases spanning the gap. This CDR3 is built from 13 residues. Germline loops: CDR1 LNHDA, CDR2 SQIVND (reference sequence). In nucleotides, the CDR3 is TGTGCCAGTAGTATAAACTCGAACACTGAAGCTTTCTTT. Its translation is CASSINSNTEAFF.

The chain uses TRBV7-3 and TRBJ1-1; D not resolved. Germline CDR1 and CDR2: SGHTA and FQGTGA. The length of the CDR3 is 13 residues. Trimming took 3 bases from V and 5 from J, leaving 10 bases between them. CDR3 nucleotide sequence: TGTGCCAGCAGCTTGGGAGGGAGAACTGAAGCTTTCTTT. It yields the protein CASSLGGRTEAFF. The entire variable domain, with the rest obtained from reference TRBV7-3 and TRBJ1-1, is as follows: GAGVSQTPSNKVTEKGKYVELRCDPISGHTALYWYRQSLGQGPEFLIYFQGTGAADDSGLPNDRFFAVRPEGSVSTLKIQRTERGDSAVYLCASSLGGRTEAFFGQGTRLTVV.

In its sample, this clone was seen a few times. V gene TRBV5-6 combines with J gene TRBJ2-5; maybe TRBD1 (5 bases). Germline V gene sequence: CDR1 SGHDT, CDR2 YYEEEE. V lost 0 bases, J lost 2 bases, and 11 bases lay in between. The CDR3 contains 15 residues. CDR3 nucleotide sequence: TGTGCCAGCAGCTTGGATGGGGCTCTGCAAGAGACCCAGTACTTC. Protein product: CASSLDGALQETQYF.

J is TRBJ2-1 and V is TRBV7-8, with 10 bases identical to TRBD2. The CDR3 loop spans 16 amino acids. The V segment lost 1 base and the J segment 4 bases; nucleotides outside the gene matches: 4. From germline, CDR1 is SGHVS and CDR2 FQNEAQ. CDR3 residues: CASSLEASGGYNEQFF. The DNA for the CDR3 is TGTGCCAGCAGCTTAGAGGCTAGCGGGGGTTACAATGAGCAGTTCTTC.